These 21 T cell receptor beta chains originate from one sample sequenced in a study of T cell changes during pregnancy in multiple sclerosis. Generated by immunoSEQ multiplex PCR, the TCRdb table keeps only in-frame clones and is missing some. The table shows some 23,000 clones, with approximately 89% occurring only once. The source material was CD8+ T cells from peripheral blood mononuclear cells, sampled in the first trimester of pregnancy. These receptor sequences come from a female donor in good health, enrolled as a control in a pregnancy study.

The chain recombines TRBV15 with TRBJ2-1; 8 positions match TRBD1. This CDR3 has 14 residues. Germline CDR1 LNHNV, CDR2 YYDKDF (reference sequence). V lost 4 bases and J lost 5; bases outside the gene matches: 4. CDR3 bases: TGTGCCACCAGCATGGGACAGGTGGACAATGAGCAGTTCTTC. It specifies CATSMGQVDNEQFF. Full variable domain (outside the CDR3, taken from reference TRBV15 and TRBJ2-1): DAMVIQNPRYQVTQFGKPVTLSCSQTLNHNVMYWYQQKSSQAPKLLFHYYDKDFNNEADTPDNFQSRRPNTSFCFLDIRSPGLGDTAMYLCATSMGQVDNEQFFGPGTRLTVL.

The CDR3, as DNA: TGTGCCAGCAGTTTACGGCCAGCGGGGACAACAGATACGCAGTATTTT. Translating gives CASSLRPAGTTDTQYF. J is TRBJ2-3 and V is TRBV27; D possibly corresponds to TRBD2 (7 bases). Between the trimmed V and J ends, which lost 2 bases and 3 bases, there was a span of 15 bases. The CDR3 loop spans 16 amino acids. Looked up from germline, CDR1 is MNHEY and CDR2 is SMNVEV (reference sequence).

The J gene is TRBJ2-1, the V gene TRBV11-2; the match to TRBD2 covers 8 bases. The J segment lost 8 bases and the V segment lost 2 bases, leaving 11 bases of the junction unmatched. This CDR3 has 16 amino acids. Germline V lookup: CDR1 SGHAT, CDR2 FQNNGV. The CDR3 bases are TGTGCCAGCAGCTTAACCGGGAGGGCCGGGTGGGATGAGCAGTTCTTC. Its translation: CASSLTGRAGWDEQFF.

The chain uses TRBV15 and TRBJ1-5; 7 bases match TRBD1. The CDR3 has 19 residues. The V gene's germline CDR1 is LNHNV and CDR2 YYDKDF (reference sequence). The ends lost 3 bases at V and 0 bases at J; junction bases unmatched: 14. The CDR3 DNA follows: TGTGCCACCAGCAGGGACAGGAGCTTGGACTACTATAGCAATCAGCCCCAGCATTTT. Translated, it gives CATSRDRSLDYYSNQPQHF.

This sequence joins TRBV6-4 and TRBJ2-1, with a possible D match to TRBD2 (5 bases). The CDR3 runs to 14 residues. Trimming left V 5 bases short and J 0 bases short, with 8 bases between. Per the germline V gene, CDR1 is MRHNA and CDR2 is SNTAGT. CDR3 bases: TGTGCCAGCAGTCCGGGGAGCTCCTACAATGAGCAGTTCTTC. Encoded protein: CASSPGSSYNEQFF.

The chain links TRBV7-6 to TRBJ2-3; 12 bases are a match to TRBD2. Germline values: CDR1 SGHVS, CDR2 FNYEAQ. V lost 5 bases and J lost 3; bases outside the gene matches: 18. CDR3 size: 20 residues. CDR3 in amino acids: CASSPIRLAGEKGRTDTQYF. CDR3 DNA: TGTGCCAGCAGCCCGATTCGACTAGCGGGAGAGAAGGGTCGTACAGATACGCAGTATTTT.

The V and J genes are TRBV7-8 and TRBJ1-1; no definite D call. Trimming cost V 0 bases and J 0 bases, with 14 bases left between them. Germline V CDR1 and CDR2: SGHVS, FQNEAQ. CDR3 length: 17 residues. The CDR3 spells CASSLAAVGSLNTEAFF. The CDR3 DNA is TGTGCCAGCAGCTTAGCGGCAGTGGGGAGTCTGAACACTGAAGCTTTCTTT.

The rearrangement joins TRBV5-8 to TRBJ1-4, with D unresolved. From germline, CDR1 is SGHTS and CDR2 YDEGEE. The CDR3 loop spans 14 amino acids. The V and J ends lost 3 bases and 0 bases respectively, with 6 bases between them. CDR3 DNA: TGTGCCAGCAGCTGGACTGCAACTAATGAAAAACTGTTTTTT. Translating it yields CASSWTATNEKLFF.

V is TRBV6-4 and J is TRBJ2-6; 15 bases map to TRBD2. The V and J ends lost 0 bases and 3 bases, in that order; junction bases with no gene match: 3. Germline V gene lookup returns CDR1 MRHNA and CDR2 SNTAGT. This CDR3 is built from 19 residues. The CDR3 DNA sequence: TGTGCCAGCAGTGACTCGGGACTAGCGGGAGGCGGTGGGGCCAACGTCCTGACTTTC. Encoded protein: CASSDSGLAGGGGANVLTF.

The J gene is TRBJ2-1, the V gene TRBV9, with D possibly matching TRBD2 (5 bases). The germline V gene encodes CDR1 SGDLS and CDR2 YYNGEE. V was cut by 5 bases and J by 1 base, with 13 bases left in between. The CDR3 has 15 residues. The DNA for the CDR3 is TGTGCCAGCAGTCTAAACGGGGTGTCCTACAATGAGCAGTTCTTC. Translated: CASSLNGVSYNEQFF.

The chain joins TRBV5-4 to TRBJ2-5, with 9 bases that match TRBD2. CDR3 size: 13 residues. V was pared by 1 base and J by 10 bases, with 5 bases of the junction left unmatched. Germline values: CDR1 SGHNT, CDR2 YYREEE (reference sequence). The DNA for the CDR3 is TGTGCCAGCAGCTTGAGTAGACTAGCGGACCAGTACTTC. Its translation is CASSLSRLADQYF.

The chain recombines TRBV19 with TRBJ2-5; D gene unclear. V lost 5 bases and J lost 0, with 13 bases in between. This CDR3 contains 15 residues. Germline values: CDR1 LNHDA, CDR2 SQIVND (reference sequence). CDR3 protein: CASSLGAAYQETQYF. CDR3 coding DNA: TGTGCCAGTAGTCTTGGCGCGGCCTACCAAGAGACCCAGTACTTC.

The CDR3 DNA reads TGCGCCAGCAGCCAATTATCCTCCGGGAGTGCTGGCGAGCAGTACTTC. Protein sequence: CASSQLSSGSAGEQYF. This chain uses TRBV4-1 with TRBJ2-7, with a possible D match to TRBD2 (6 bases). The CDR3 extends over 16 amino acids. The germline CDR1 and CDR2 sequences are MGHRA and YSYEKL. The ends were cut back, 2 bases at V and 6 bases at J, with 20 bases in the middle.

There are a few counts of this clone. The chain couples TRBV4-3 to TRBJ2-1; TRBD2 aligns across 10 bases. The CDR3 covers 17 residues. Trimming removed 2 bases from V and 6 bases from J; junction bases left unmatched: 10. Germline V gene lookup returns CDR1 LGHNA and CDR2 YSLEER. CDR3 DNA: TGCGCCAGCAGCCAAAAGGGAGGACTAGCGGAGGTCAATGAGCAGTTCTTC. As protein: CASSQKGGLAEVNEQFF.

The V call is TRBV27, the J call TRBJ2-1; possible D gene TRBD2, 7 bases. Trimming took 8 bases from V and 5 from J, leaving 10 bases between them. Germline V gene data show CDR1 as MNHEY and CDR2 as SMNVEV (reference sequence). The CDR3 runs to 12 residues. CDR3 protein: CASGGAHNEQFF. The CDR3 DNA reads as TGTGCCAGCGGGGGGGCCCACAATGAGCAGTTCTTC.

The chain uses TRBV5-4 and TRBJ2-7, with D perhaps TRBD1 (6 bases). Trimming removed 0 bases from V and 0 bases from J, with 10 bases in between. The CDR3 runs 15 residues. In germline, CDR1 is SGHNT, CDR2 YYREEE (reference sequence). CDR3 DNA sequence: TGTGCCAGCAGCTTGGAAGGGGGTTTCTCCTACGAGCAGTACTTC. Translated, it gives CASSLEGGFSYEQYF.

The rearrangement uses TRBV27 and TRBJ2-1; tentatively, D is TRBD1 (5 bases). The V and J ends lost 4 bases and 7 bases respectively, with 14 bases between them. CDR3 length: 14 amino acids. The germline V gene encodes CDR1 MNHEY and CDR2 SMNVEV (reference sequence). In DNA, the CDR3 is TGTGCCAGCAGTTCCACAGGTAATGGGAATGAGCAGTTCTTC. Translation gives CASSSTGNGNEQFF.

The chain employs TRBV7-9 and TRBJ2-7; 7 bases are a match to TRBD2. The CDR3 length is 12 residues. Germline assignment: CDR1 SEHNR and CDR2 FQNEAQ (reference sequence). V lost 8 bases to trimming and J lost 3 bases; unmatched junction nucleotides: 4. The CDR3 sequence is CASGGLHYEQYF. For the CDR3, the DNA is TGTGCCAGCGGGGGACTACACTACGAGCAGTACTTC.

This clone was detected only once. V gene TRBV27 combines with J gene TRBJ2-3, with a weak D call TRBD1 (6 bases). Trimming stripped 3 bases from V and 5 bases from J, with 12 bases between. Germline values: CDR1 MNHEY, CDR2 SMNVEV (reference sequence). This CDR3 spans 14 amino acids. The CDR3 loop reads CASSLPSRGDTQYF. The CDR3 DNA reads TGTGCCAGCAGTTTGCCCTCCAGGGGAGATACGCAGTATTTT.

The rearrangement joins TRBV7-9 to TRBJ2-7; TRBD2 matches at 8 bases. CDR1 is SEHNR and CDR2 is FQNEAQ in the germline V gene (reference sequence). Germline trimming cut 1 base from V and 5 bases from J; bases unmatched to any gene: 10. CDR3 length equals 16 residues. CDR3 in amino acids: CASSLVLAGPRDEQYF. The CDR3 DNA is TGTGCCAGCAGCTTAGTGCTAGCGGGCCCTAGAGACGAGCAGTACTTC.

There are a few counts of this clone. The chain joins TRBV19 to TRBJ1-2; D unclear. Trimming removed 6 bases from V and 4 bases from J, with 6 bases in between. Germline values: CDR1 LNHDA, CDR2 SQIVND (reference sequence). This CDR3 spans 11 amino acids. The CDR3 DNA is TGTGCCAGTAGATTCGGCTATGGCTACACCTTC. Residues: CASRFGYGYTF.